These 22 T cell receptor beta chains came from one sample sequenced in a study of blood T cell repertoires in COVID-19. Some clones are missing from TCRdb's copy, which holds only in-frame ones; the method was immunoSEQ multiplex PCR. The sample shows about 300,000 clones, more than 75% of them seen only once. The sample was peripheral blood. Receptors originate from a woman aged 45-65 years with acute or convalescent COVID-19.

The chain has TRBV28 and TRBJ1-5; no clear D gene. This CDR3 has 12 amino acids. Germline V gene lookup returns CDR1 MDHEN and CDR2 SYDVKM. Trimming removed 6 bases from V and 9 bases from J, with 12 bases in between. CDR3 region: CASRFLPGPQHF. DNA for the CDR3: TGTGCCAGCAGATTCCTGCCCGGGCCCCAGCATTTT. Full variable domain (outside the CDR3, taken from reference TRBV28 and TRBJ1-5): DVKVTQSSRYLVKRTGEKVFLECVQDMDHENMFWYRQDPGLGLRLIYFSYDVKMKEKGDIPEGYSVSREKKERFSLILESASTNQTSMYLCASRFLPGPQHFGDGTRLSIL.

The gene calls are TRBV10-1 and TRBJ1-1, with D unclear. Germline V gene lookup returns CDR1 WNHNN and CDR2 SYGVQD (reference sequence). V was cut by 5 bases and J by 9 bases, with 16 bases left in between. CDR3 length: 13 amino acids. The CDR3 loop reads CASSRRVEQQAFF. DNA of the CDR3: TGCGCCAGCAGTAGGAGGGTGGAACAGCAAGCTTTCTTT.

The V and J genes are TRBV7-8 and TRBJ1-2; no clear D. This CDR3 is built from 15 residues. Per germline, CDR1 SGHVS and CDR2 FQNEAQ. The V end was cut by 0 bases, the J end by 4 bases, with 12 bases between. Here the CDR3 DNA reads TGTGCCAGCAGCTTAGCGAGCGGCAGGAGCTATGGCTACACCTTC. This gives the protein CASSLASGRSYGYTF.

V is TRBV24-1 and J is TRBJ2-3, with D maybe TRBD1 (6 bases). CDR3 length: 16 residues. Trimming pared 3 bases from V and 6 bases from J, leaving 18 bases between. Germline V gene sequence: CDR1 KGHDR, CDR2 SFDVKD. The CDR3 region is CATSDTDTGQPDTQYF. The CDR3 DNA reads TGTGCCACCAGTGATACCGATACCGGACAGCCGGATACGCAGTATTTT.

The chain uses TRBV19 and TRBJ2-3; TRBD2 aligns across 8 bases. The CDR3 length is 15 residues. V was pared by 6 bases and J by 0 bases, with 5 bases of the junction left unmatched. Germline CDR1 reads LNHDA; CDR2 reads SQIVND (reference sequence). The CDR3 is CASSFIAGSTDTQYF. The CDR3 DNA reads as TGTGCCAGTAGCTTTATAGCGGGGAGCACAGATACGCAGTATTTT. Filled out from reference TRBV19 and TRBJ2-3, the complete variable domain reads DGGITQSPKYLFRKEGQNVTLSCEQNLNHDAMYWYRQDPGQGLRLIYYSQIVNDFQKGDIAEGYSVSREKKESFPLTVTSAQKNPTAFYLCASSFIAGSTDTQYFGPGTRLTVL.

The chain is built from TRBV2 and TRBJ1-6; D is possibly TRBD1 (6 bases). The CDR3 totals 13 residues. CDR1 is SNHLY, CDR2 FYNNEI, per germline. Trimming removed 8 bases from V and 3 bases from J, with 8 bases in between. The CDR3 coding sequence is TGTGCCAGCGGACAGAACTATAATTCACCCCTCCACTTT. This encodes CASGQNYNSPLHF.

The chain employs TRBV5-1 and TRBJ1-3; no clear D. Trimming left V 0 bases short and J 0 bases short, with 7 bases between. The V gene's germline CDR1 is SGHRS and CDR2 YFSETQ. This CDR3 comprises 15 residues. For the CDR3, the DNA is TGCGCCAGCAGCTTGGGTCCAGGCTCTGGAAACACCATATATTTT. Residues: CASSLGPGSGNTIYF.

The V call is TRBV6-5, the J call TRBJ1-5; 10 positions agree with TRBD1. Germline V CDR1 and CDR2: MNHEY, SVGAGI. This CDR3 comprises 15 residues. Losses at the gene ends were 7 bases for V and 3 bases for J; bases not matched to a gene: 6. CDR3 amino acids: CASKDRGLVNQPQHF. CDR3 DNA: TGTGCCAGCAAAGACAGGGGGCTTGTCAATCAGCCCCAGCATTTT.

V and J are TRBV28 and TRBJ1-2; D gene unclear. V lost 5 bases to trimming and J lost 8 bases, with 15 bases between them. This CDR3 is 13 amino acids long. Germline CDR1 MDHEN, CDR2 SYDVKM. The CDR3 is CASSPGRRRGYTF. CDR3 sequence (DNA): TGTGCCAGCAGTCCGGGAAGGCGACGAGGCTACACCTTC.

This chain uses TRBV5-8 with TRBJ1-4, with TRBD1 as a possible D gene (6 bases). The CDR3 contains 14 residues. Germline CDR1 is SGHTS and CDR2 is YDEGEE. Trimming pared 4 bases from V and 1 base from J, leaving 8 bases between. CDR3 nucleotides: TGTGCCAGCAGCCTCAGGGGAACTAATGAAAAACTGTTTTTT. This translates into CASSLRGTNEKLFF.

The chain has TRBV3-1 (or the pseudogene TRBV3-2) and TRBJ2-7; D gene ambiguous. Trimming pared 4 bases from V and 3 bases from J, leaving 10 bases between. This CDR3 spans 13 amino acids. Germline V gene sequence: CDR1 LGHDT, CDR2 YNNKEL (reference sequence). CDR3 nucleotide sequence: TGTGCCAGCAGCCGTACGGAGTTCTACGAGCAGTACTTC. Amino acid sequence: CASSRTEFYEQYF.

This CDR3 is CASSLAGAPLNEQFF. CDR3 sequence (DNA): TGTGCCAGCAGTTTGGCAGGGGCACCCCTCAATGAGCAGTTCTTC. The V gene is TRBV28, the J gene TRBJ2-1, with D perhaps TRBD1 (6 bases). Germline lookup yields CDR1 MDHEN and CDR2 SYDVKM. The CDR3 consists of 15 residues. V gave up 3 bases and J gave up 6 bases, with 15 bases separating them. The whole variable domain, remainder taken from reference TRBV28 and TRBJ2-1, is DVKVTQSSRYLVKRTGEKVFLECVQDMDHENMFWYRQDPGLGLRLIYFSYDVKMKEKGDIPEGYSVSREKKERFSLILESASTNQTSMYLCASSLAGAPLNEQFFGPGTRLTVL.

The chain joins TRBV10-2 to TRBJ2-7, with TRBD1 matching 7 bases. Germline CDR1 WSHSY, CDR2 SAAADI. This CDR3 has 18 amino acids. Losses at the gene ends were 2 bases for V and 3 bases for J; bases not matched to a gene: 16. As DNA, the CDR3 is TGCGCCAGCAGTGAGGGGAGACAGGGTCCCAGTAATATCTACGAGCAGTACTTC. This encodes CASSEGRQGPSNIYEQYF.

The J gene is TRBJ2-3, the V gene TRBV6-6; D not resolved. The germline CDR1 and CDR2 sequences are MNHNY and SVGAGI (reference sequence). CDR3 length equals 15 residues. Between the trimmed V and J ends, which lost 0 bases and 4 bases, there was a span of 11 bases. The CDR3 is CASSYSGGTSDTQYF. The CDR3 coding sequence is TGTGCCAGCAGTTACTCCGGCGGTACTTCAGATACGCAGTATTTT.

The chain couples TRBV11-3 to TRBJ2-3; 8 nucleotides line up with TRBD2. V lost 1 base to trimming and J lost 4 bases; unmatched junction nucleotides: 7. Germline CDR1 and CDR2: SGHNT and YENEEA. The CDR3 is 16 residues long. The CDR3: CASSLGKRELPDTQYF. The CDR3 DNA reads as TGTGCCAGCAGCTTAGGGAAGCGGGAGCTGCCAGATACGCAGTATTTT.

This clone was seen a single time. The chain recombines TRBV27 with TRBJ1-5, with 7 bases that match TRBD1. The CDR3 runs to 15 residues. Trimming at V came to 5 bases and at J to 6 bases, leaving 10 bases not matched to a gene. Germline CDR1 is MNHEY and CDR2 is SMNVEV (reference sequence). In DNA form, the CDR3 reads TGTGCCAGCAGTAGAGCTTCAGGGGGTAGTCAGCCCCAGCATTTT. This encodes CASSRASGGSQPQHF.

This clone showed up just once. The chain couples TRBV5-1 to TRBJ1-2; tentative D call: TRBD1 (5 bases). Trimming stripped 2 bases from V and 3 bases from J, with 11 bases between. The CDR3 covers 14 residues. From germline, CDR1 is SGHRS and CDR2 YFSETQ. As DNA, the CDR3 is TGCGCCAGCAGCTTTCAAGGGGCCGACTATGGCTACACCTTC. Amino acids: CASSFQGADYGYTF.

This clone was observed a single time. The chain has TRBV18 and TRBJ1-3; possibly TRBD1 for D (6 bases). The germline gives CDR1 KGHSH, CDR2 LQKENI. The CDR3 contains 17 residues. Trimming took 6 bases from V and 4 from J, leaving 22 bases between them. CDR3 nucleotide sequence: TGTGCCAGCTCCGTGTTCGACGGGGGGCTCTCCGGAAACACCATATATTTT. Amino acid sequence: CASSVFDGGLSGNTIYF.

The chain combines TRBV3-1 (or the pseudogene TRBV3-2) with TRBJ2-2, with D tentatively TRBD1 (5 bases). Trimming took 2 bases from V and 5 from J, leaving 6 bases between them. The length of the CDR3 is 13 residues. CDR1 is LGHDT, CDR2 YNNKEL, per germline (reference sequence). The CDR3 region is CASSQKGTGELFF. The CDR3 bases are TGTGCCAGCAGCCAAAAGGGGACCGGGGAGCTGTTTTTT.

J is TRBJ1-6 and V is TRBV30; 12 nucleotides align to TRBD1. Germline CDR1 is GTSNPN and CDR2 is SVGIG (reference sequence). CDR3 length: 15 amino acids. After removal of 3 bases from V and 6 bases from J, the junction contained 3 bases not matched to a gene. CDR3 nucleotide sequence: TGTGCCTGGAGGTGGGACAGGGGGCTTAATTCACCCCTCCACTTT. It yields the protein CAWRWDRGLNSPLHF.

This chain connects TRBV3-1 (or the pseudogene TRBV3-2) to TRBJ1-6; D gene uncertain. From germline, CDR1 is LGHDT and CDR2 YNNKEL (reference sequence). Trimming took 1 base from V and 13 from J, leaving 8 bases between them. The CDR3 is 12 residues long. CDR3 amino acids: CASSQAYGPLHF. The CDR3 region has the DNA TGTGCCAGCAGCCAAGCCTACGGGCCCCTCCACTTT.

CDR3 loop: CASLLSGRGNQPQHF. CDR3 bases: TGTGCCAGCCTCCTCTCGGGGAGAGGCAATCAGCCCCAGCATTTT. This chain uses TRBV28 with TRBJ1-5; D gene ambiguous. In germline, CDR1 is MDHEN, CDR2 SYDVKM. The CDR3 sequence is 15 residues long. Trimming left V 8 bases short and J 2 bases short, with 16 bases between.